Listed here are 23 T cell receptor beta chains from one sample, sequenced in a study of tumor-infiltrating lymphocytes in primary liver carcinoma. Total RNA (around 510 ng) served as template for TCR beta cDNA synthesis primed by a constant-region primer. Amplification in three nested multiplex PCR rounds with slightly modified ARM-PCR gave rise to TCR beta libraries. Rounds one and two of PCR, each of roughly 10 cycles, were primed with TRBV1-TRBV30 forward primers and a C-beta reverse primer. One entry per CDR3 protein, called by TCRdb with MiXCR from the multiplex PCR reads. This sample has some 320,000 distinct CDR3 sequences, with roughly 60% found just once. The researchers obtained blood RNA from unsorted whole blood and also extracted germline DNA. Sequenced input: peripheral blood. These receptors were collected from a man aged 35 to 55 with primary liver carcinoma and hepatitis B virus infection.

About this clonotype itself: This sequence may be a read error, since a much larger clone differs from it by one base. CDR3 DNA sequence: TGTGCCAGCAGCTTAGATCTCCCCACAGATACGCAGTATTTT. Protein sequence: CASSLDLPTDTQYF. V is TRBV11-2 and J is TRBJ2-3, with D hard to call. The germline V gene encodes CDR1 SGHAT and CDR2 FQNNGV. The CDR3 sequence is 14 residues long. The V gene lost 0 bases and the J gene lost 2 bases, with 6 bases spanning the gap. Drawing the rest from reference TRBV11-2 and TRBJ2-3, the complete variable domain is EAGVAQSPRYKIIEKRQSVAFWCNPISGHATLYWYQQILGQGPKLLIQFQNNGVVDDSQLPKDRFSAERLKGVDSTLKIQPAKLEDSAVYLCASSLDLPTDTQYFGPGTRLTVL.

The sample holds a few counts of this clonotype. The genes are TRBV30 and TRBJ2-1; TRBD2 aligns across 9 bases. The CDR3 spans 13 residues. V gave up 7 bases and J gave up 8 bases; unmatched junction bases: 9. Germline V gives CDR1 GTSNPN, CDR2 SVGIG (reference sequence). The DNA for the CDR3 is TGTGCCTTCACAGTAAGCGGGAGGTATGAGCAGTTCTTC. It yields the protein CAFTVSGRYEQFF.

Note on this clonotype: A read error is possible here, since a much larger clone lies one base away. The chain employs TRBV12-3 or TRBV12-4 and TRBJ2-1, with 11 nucleotides matching TRBD2. The V and J ends lost 5 bases and 8 bases, in that order; junction bases with no gene match: 8. The CDR3 runs 15 residues. The CDR3 DNA follows: TGTGCCAGCAGTCCTGGGACTAGCGGATACGATGAGCAGTTCTTC. This gives the protein CASSPGTSGYDEQFF.

Of note for this clonotype: Germline and junction disagree at one end, which may indicate a read error. The gene calls are TRBV29-1 and TRBJ1-5, with a tentative D call TRBD1 (5 bases). Germline V CDR1 and CDR2: SQVTM, ANQGSEA. The CDR3 sequence is 15 residues long. CDR3 sequence (DNA): TGCAACGTTTCCGTGGAGACAGTGAGCAATCAGCCCCAGCATTTT. Protein sequence: CNVSVETVSNQPQHF. The whole variable domain, filled in from reference TRBV29-1 and TRBJ1-5, reads SAVISQKPSRDICQRGTSLTIQCQVDSQVTMMFWYRQQPGQSLTLIATANQGSEATYESGFVIDKFPISRPNLTFSTLTVSNMSPEDSSIYLCNVSVETVSNQPQHFGDGTRLSIL.

In regard to this clonotype: The junction departs from germline at one end; a sequencing error may be responsible. The chain recombines TRBV5-4 with TRBJ2-1, with no clear D. Looked up from germline, CDR1 is SGHNT and CDR2 is YYREEE (reference sequence). This CDR3 contains 14 residues. The CDR3 loop is CASSKREAYNGQFF. The CDR3 region has the DNA TGTGCCAGCTCGAAACGCGAGGCCTACAATGGGCAGTTCTTC.

For this clonotype: One junction end does not reproduce the germline sequence, and a read error may be involved. V usage is TRBV6-5 and J usage is TRBJ2-1, with TRBD1 identical over 7 bases. CDR3 size: 16 residues. Germline CDR1 is MNHEY and CDR2 is SVGAGI. CDR3 loop: CTSSSYRGHGENEQFF. DNA for the CDR3: TGCACCAGCAGTTCTTACAGGGGCCACGGGGAGAATGAGCAGTTCTTC.

Remarks on this clonotype: This may arise from a read error, as a much more abundant clone is one base away. The V gene is TRBV5-4, the J gene TRBJ2-5; TRBD2 matches 12 bases. V trimming: 7 bases; J trimming: 5 bases; junction bases outside the gene matches: 9. This CDR3 is 15 amino acids long. Germline values: CDR1 SGHNT, CDR2 YYREEE (reference sequence). In DNA form, the CDR3 reads TGTGCCAGCTGCTCTCGACTAGCGGGAGCGGAGACCCAGTACTTC. It translates to CASCSRLAGAETQYF.

The chain combines TRBV19 with TRBJ1-5; D possibly corresponds to TRBD1 (6 bases). In germline, CDR1 is LNHDA, CDR2 SQIVND (reference sequence). V was shortened by 3 bases and J by 3 bases, with 12 bases between the two germline ends. The CDR3 contains 15 residues. The chain's CDR3 is CASSMETGFNQPQHF. The CDR3 nucleotides are TGTGCCAGTAGTATGGAGACAGGCTTCAATCAGCCCCAGCATTTT.

For this clonotype: This may be a read error, as it is one base from a much larger clone. The chain is built from TRBV4-1 and TRBJ1-2; D may be TRBD1 (5 bases). Looked up from germline, CDR1 is MGHRA and CDR2 is YSYEKL. The CDR3 sequence is 14 residues long. The CDR3 sequence: CASSQAGDGYGSTF. In DNA, the CDR3 is TGCGCCAGCAGCCAGGCCGGGGACGGATATGGCTCCACCTTC.

Notes on this clonotype: Sequence at one end of the junction differs from germline and may be a read error. The chain links TRBV12-3 or TRBV12-4 to TRBJ2-7; D tentatively reads TRBD1 or TRBD2 (6 bases each). This CDR3 region has 14 residues. The CDR3 loop is CASAKGGRFYEQYF. CDR3 coding DNA: TGTGCCAGCGCCAAGGGGGGACGGTTCTACGAGCAGTATTTC.

With regard to this clonotype: This may come from a read error, since a much larger clone is one base off. This sequence joins TRBV29-1 and TRBJ1-2, with unresolved D. In germline, CDR1 is SQVTM, CDR2 ANQGSEA. The CDR3 contains 10 residues. V was cut by 7 bases and J by 8 bases, with 11 bases left in between. CDR3 sequence: CSEDLGGYTF. DNA for the CDR3: TGCAGCGAGGACCTCGGGGGCTACACCTTC.

On this clonotype itself: The junction differs from germline at one of its ends, possibly a read error. V usage is TRBV11-1 and J usage is TRBJ2-5; D possibly matches TRBD1 or TRBD2 (5 bases each). The CDR3 spans 15 residues. Looked up from germline, CDR1 is SGHAT and CDR2 is FQDESV (reference sequence). CDR3 DNA: TGTACCAGCAGCCTGGGACCGTCGAAGGGAGAGACCCAGTACTTC. Translation: CTSSLGPSKGETQYF.

On this clonotype itself: A single base separates this from a much larger clone, so it may be a read error. The gene calls are TRBV4-2 and TRBJ2-2, with 11 bases identical to TRBD1. Per germline, CDR1 LGHNA and CDR2 YNFKEQ. This CDR3 has 15 residues. The CDR3: CASSHPGQGAGEMFF. CDR3 coding DNA: TGTGCCAGCAGCCACCCTGGACAGGGGGCTGGGGAGATGTTTTTT.

About this clonotype itself: This may stem from a read error, because a much larger clone lies one nucleotide away. V gene TRBV5-4 combines with J gene TRBJ2-2; D uncertain. This CDR3 has 12 residues. CDR1 and CDR2 from the germline V gene are SGHNT and YYREEE (reference sequence). This CDR3 reads CDSSLAVGELFF. DNA for the CDR3: TGTGACAGCAGCTTGGCGGTCGGGGAGCTGTTTTTT.

V is TRBV30 and J is TRBJ1-2; 8 bases fit TRBD1. Germline assignment: CDR1 GTSNPN and CDR2 SVGIG (reference sequence). The CDR3 consists of 13 residues. The V and J ends lost 7 bases and 9 bases, in that order; junction bases with no gene match: 13. Written as DNA, the CDR3 is TGTGCCTACACCAGGGGGCGCGGATATAGCTACACCTTC. Residues: CAYTRGRGYSYTF.

The sample holds many counts of this clonotype. The CDR3 spells CSGSQGENYGYTF. The CDR3, as DNA: TGCAGCGGATCACAGGGGGAAAACTATGGCTACACCTTC. The chain recombines TRBV29-1 with TRBJ1-2; 8 bases line up with TRBD1. The germline V gene has CDR1 SQVTM and CDR2 ANQGSEA. Trimming cost V 7 bases and J 2 bases; bases outside gene matches: 6. The CDR3 contains 13 residues.

In its sample, this clonotype was seen once. The rearrangement joins TRBV11-2 to TRBJ2-5, with D perhaps being TRBD1 or TRBD2 (5 bases each). The germline gives CDR1 SGHAT, CDR2 FQNNGV. The CDR3 totals 13 residues. V was cut by 7 bases and J by 5 bases, with 14 bases left in between. The CDR3 here is CASNPHGGETQYF. CDR3 nucleotide sequence: TGTGCCAGCAATCCCCATGGGGGTGAGACCCAGTACTTC. The full variable domain, in which reference TRBV11-2 and TRBJ2-5 provide the parts outside the CDR3, is EAGVAQSPRYKIIEKRQSVAFWCNPISGHATLYWYQQILGQGPKLLIQFQNNGVVDDSQLPKDRFSAERLKGVDSTLKIQPAKLEDSAVYLCASNPHGGETQYFGPGTRLLVL.

Many counts were recorded for this clonotype. The chain uses TRBV6-6 and TRBJ2-3; 9 nucleotides align to TRBD1. Per the germline V gene, CDR1 is MNHNY and CDR2 is SVGAGI (reference sequence). This CDR3 has 15 residues. V lost 7 bases to trimming and J lost 1 base; unmatched junction nucleotides: 6. CDR3 sequence reads: CASINRDRGTDTQYF. Here the CDR3 DNA reads TGTGCCAGCATTAACCGGGACAGGGGCACAGATACGCAGTATTTT.

With regard to this clonotype: This may come from a read error, since a much larger clone is one base off. The CDR3 does not end in the conserved phenylalanine or tryptophan, so this is likely a read error. The genes are TRBV2 and TRBJ1-2; D ambiguous. Germline V gives CDR1 SNHLY, CDR2 FYNNEI. The CDR3 length is 13 residues. The V gene lost 1 base and the J gene lost 8 bases, with 11 bases spanning the gap. CDR3 coding DNA: TGTGCCAGCAGTGAAGAGGAGACGGGGGGCTACACCCTC. It yields the protein CASSEEETGGYTL.

This sequence joins TRBV12-3 or TRBV12-4 and TRBJ1-1; D is undetermined. Trimming cost V 7 bases and J 1 base, with 13 bases left between them. This CDR3 has 14 residues. The CDR3: CASNYSDANTEAFF. CDR3 nucleotides: TGTGCCAGCAACTATTCCGATGCGAACACTGAAGCTTTCTTT.

This clonotype is labeled as medium-sized (0.01 to 0.1%). The chain links TRBV11-2 to TRBJ2-7, with 10 bases fitting TRBD1. The CDR3 has 15 residues. Trimming removed 7 bases from V and 0 bases from J; junction bases left unmatched: 6. Germline assignment: CDR1 SGHAT and CDR2 FQNNGV. CDR3 coding DNA: TGTGCCAGCACAACGACAGGGGGCGCCTCCTACGAGCAGTACTTC. Translating gives CASTTTGGASYEQYF. The full variable domain, completed using reference TRBV11-2 and TRBJ2-7, is EAGVAQSPRYKIIEKRQSVAFWCNPISGHATLYWYQQILGQGPKLLIQFQNNGVVDDSQLPKDRFSAERLKGVDSTLKIQPAKLEDSAVYLCASTTTGGASYEQYFGPGTRLTVT.

The rearrangement links TRBV11-2 to TRBJ1-6, with D unresolved. CDR3 size: 13 residues. Germline V gene lookup returns CDR1 SGHAT and CDR2 FQNNGV. The V end lost 0 bases, the J end lost 16 bases, and 13 bases lay between the germline ends. In DNA, the CDR3 is TGTGCCAGCAGCTTAGATTGGGGTTCAACTCTCCACTTT. It translates to CASSLDWGSTLHF.

About this clonotype itself: A much larger clone sits a single nucleotide away, making a read error possible. The chain uses TRBV29-1 and TRBJ2-7, with D perhaps given as TRBD1 or TRBD2 (5 bases each). In germline, CDR1 is SQVTM, CDR2 ANQGSEA. Trimming cost V 4 bases and J 5 bases, with 15 bases left between them. The CDR3 has 13 amino acids. The CDR3: CSVVVGEAHEQYF. The CDR3 region has the DNA TGCAGCGTTGTGGTGGGGGAAGCCCACGAGCAGTACTTC.